This T cell receptor beta chain was documented in a study of CD8+CD57+ T cells in acquired aplastic anemia. This CDR3 comprises 14 residues. Germline V lookup: CDR1 SNHLY, CDR2 FYNNEI. Trimming took 1 base from V and 6 from J, leaving 10 bases between them. This clonotype was recorded many times. TCR beta VDJ combinations and CDR3 sequences were profiled from genomic DNA. TCRdb re-derived calls from the reads in MiXCR, one entry per CDR3 protein. The sample holds about 200,000 distinct CDR3 sequences, almost 35% seen once. The chain employs TRBV2 and TRBJ1-5; D call uncertain. The sequence came from a human donor in good health, serving as a control. Sequenced input: sorted CD4+, CD8+, or CD8+CD57+ T cells (not recorded which) from PBMCs. CDR3 nucleotide sequence: TGTGCCAGCAGTGAAGGAGGGTGGGGTCAGCCCCAGCATTTT. Its protein is CASSEGGWGQPQHF.